One and the same sample provided the 32 T cell receptor beta chains below, sequenced in a study of OX40 agonist ivuxolimab in advanced cancers. Repertoires were generated with immunoSEQ multiplex PCR, while TCRdb's copy carries only in-frame clones and drops some. The table shows approximately 58,000 clones, with around 85% occurring only once. This specimen was CD4+ or CD8+ T cells sorted from blood, taken in a trial of the OX40 agonist ivuxolimab. These receptors were collected from an adult with an advanced solid tumor such as melanoma, head and neck, liver or kidney cancer.

The chain is built from TRBV6-1 and TRBJ2-6; 7 nucleotides match TRBD1. Germline CDR1 reads MNHNS; CDR2 reads SASEGT. The CDR3 is 16 residues long. The J segment lost 4 bases and the V segment lost 6 bases, leaving 9 bases of the junction unmatched. CDR3 sequence (DNA): TGTGCCAGCAGCGAAAACACAGGGGCCGGGGCCAACGTCCTGACTTTC. Translated: CASSENTGAGANVLTF.

In nucleotides, the CDR3 is TGTGCCACCAGCAGAGATCGGCAAGTTGGCGAGCAGTACTTC. It encodes CATSRDRQVGEQYF. This rearrangement joins TRBV15 to TRBJ2-5; no clear D. TRBJ2-7 explains the end of the DNA better; the J call may be wrong. This CDR3 spans 14 amino acids. CDR1 and CDR2 (germline): LNHNV, YYDKDF (reference sequence).

The chain employs TRBV5-1 and TRBJ1-1; a weak D match, TRBD1 (5 bases). CDR3 length: 15 residues. The germline V gene encodes CDR1 SGHRS and CDR2 YFSETQ. Deletions cut 4 bases from V and 1 base from J, with 14 bases between. The CDR3 region is CASSPAGWENTEAFF. The CDR3 nucleotides are TGCGCCAGCAGCCCGGCAGGGTGGGAGAACACTGAAGCTTTCTTT.

The chain carries TRBV6-1 and TRBJ2-7, with D tentatively TRBD2 (7 bases). CDR1 is MNHNS, CDR2 SASEGT, per germline. This CDR3 spans 15 amino acids. V lost 5 bases, J lost 6 bases, and 20 bases lay in between. CDR3 in amino acids: CASSLGGPPGGEQYF. The CDR3 coding sequence is TGTGCCAGCAGTCTCGGGGGGCCTCCGGGGGGCGAGCAGTACTTC.

The chain joins TRBV19 to TRBJ2-3, with a tentative D call TRBD2 (5 bases). This CDR3 is built from 13 residues. The ends were cut back, 6 bases at V and 0 bases at J, with 7 bases in the middle. Per the germline V gene, CDR1 is LNHDA and CDR2 is SQIVND (reference sequence). CDR3 in amino acids: CASSGDSTDTQYF. The DNA for the CDR3 is TGTGCCAGTAGCGGGGATAGCACAGATACGCAGTATTTT.

The V gene is TRBV28, the J gene TRBJ2-1; D is unresolved. V was clipped by 6 bases and J by 0 bases, with 12 bases between them. Germline CDR1 MDHEN, CDR2 SYDVKM. The CDR3 extends over 15 amino acids. The CDR3 DNA follows: TGTGCCAGCAGCAAAAGCGTGAGCTCCTACAATGAGCAGTTCTTC. Amino acid sequence: CASSKSVSSYNEQFF. Supplemented by reference TRBV28 and TRBJ2-1, the full variable domain reads DVKVTQSSRYLVKRTGEKVFLECVQDMDHENMFWYRQDPGLGLRLIYFSYDVKMKEKGDIPEGYSVSREKKERFSLILESASTNQTSMYLCASSKSVSSYNEQFFGPGTRLTVL.

The chain joins TRBV6-6 to TRBJ1-5, with D uncertain. This CDR3 is 12 amino acids long. Trimming stripped 5 bases from V and 6 bases from J, with 8 bases between. Germline V gene sequence: CDR1 MNHNY, CDR2 SVGAGI (reference sequence). CDR3 amino acids: CASSAFGQPQHF. The CDR3 DNA reads as TGTGCCAGCAGTGCCTTCGGTCAGCCCCAGCATTTT.

The J gene is TRBJ2-1, the V gene TRBV23-1; the D is unclear. TRBV23-1 is identified as an open reading frame with a role that is uncertain. V was shortened by 0 bases and J by 5 bases, with 17 bases between the two germline ends. CDR3 length: 17 residues. The CDR3 sequence is CASSQSRARKGNNEQFF. Written as DNA, the CDR3 is TGCGCCAGCAGTCAATCACGGGCCAGGAAAGGGAACAATGAGCAGTTCTTC.

The chain carries TRBV18 and TRBJ1-1; D uncertain. Trimming shortened V by 2 bases and J by 1 base, and 11 bases separated the two germline ends. The CDR3 loop spans 15 amino acids. Germline values: CDR1 KGHSH, CDR2 LQKENI. For the CDR3, the DNA is TGTGCCAGCTCACCATTTGGAAGTCAGAACACTGAAGCTTTCTTT. Translation: CASSPFGSQNTEAFF.

The V call is TRBV18, the J call TRBJ2-1; TRBD2 matches 8 bases. In germline, CDR1 is KGHSH, CDR2 LQKENI. V was pared by 4 bases and J by 7 bases, with 12 bases of the junction left unmatched. The CDR3 has 16 residues. In nucleotides, the CDR3 is TGTGCCAGCTCACTTTTAGCGGGACAAGGGAAAAATGAGCAGTTCTTC. It yields the protein CASSLLAGQGKNEQFF.

The chain joins TRBV6-5 to TRBJ1-1, with 8 bases identical to TRBD1. The CDR3 runs 14 residues. The V and J ends lost 7 bases and 5 bases, in that order; junction bases with no gene match: 9. CDR1 and CDR2 (germline): MNHEY, SVGAGI. The CDR3 DNA sequence: TGTGCCAGCATCCGGACAGGGTATGGGACTGAAGCTTTCTTT. Its protein product is CASIRTGYGTEAFF.

The chain couples TRBV29-1 to TRBJ2-1; unclear D gene. V lost 2 bases, J lost 0 bases, and 20 bases lay in between. The CDR3 has 18 amino acids. Germline CDR1 is SQVTM and CDR2 is ANQGSEA. CDR3 nucleotide sequence: TGCAGCGTTGAAAGGAGAAACTCCCGTATATCCTCCTACAATGAGCAGTTCTTC. This translates into CSVERRNSRISSYNEQFF.

This chain connects TRBV7-2 to TRBJ2-3; TRBD2 matches at 10 bases. The junction had 5 bases not matched to a gene; V was cut back by 1 base and J by 4 bases. Per germline, CDR1 SGHTA and CDR2 FQGNSA. This CDR3 has 16 amino acids. CDR3 amino acids: CASSLVAGGGSDTQYF. CDR3 nucleotides: TGTGCCAGCAGCTTAGTAGCGGGAGGTGGGTCAGATACGCAGTATTTT.

The chain joins TRBV7-2 to TRBJ1-6, with a possible D match to TRBD1 (5 bases). Germline V gene lookup returns CDR1 SGHTA and CDR2 FQGNSA. The CDR3 is 16 residues long. The V end was cut by 4 bases, the J end by 12 bases, with 22 bases between. The CDR3 reads CASSSSTNGGGRPLHF. The CDR3 DNA reads TGTGCCAGCAGCTCTTCGACGAACGGGGGGGGAAGACCCCTCCACTTT.

The chain carries TRBV11-2 and TRBJ1-5; D is uncertain. Germline assignment: CDR1 SGHAT and CDR2 FQNNGV. The CDR3 consists of 13 residues. Trimming left V 5 bases short and J 6 bases short, with 11 bases between. The CDR3 region has the DNA TGTGCCAGCAGCCCTGCCTCGGGTCAGCCCCAGCATTTT. This encodes CASSPASGQPQHF. The variable domain in full, completed from reference TRBV11-2 and TRBJ1-5, reads EAGVAQSPRYKIIEKRQSVAFWCNPISGHATLYWYQQILGQGPKLLIQFQNNGVVDDSQLPKDRFSAERLKGVDSTLKIQPAKLEDSAVYLCASSPASGQPQHFGDGTRLSIL.

This clone was detected only once. V is TRBV15 and J is TRBJ2-1; D possibly uses TRBD1 or TRBD2 (5 bases each). The germline V gene has CDR1 LNHNV and CDR2 YYDKDF (reference sequence). Trimming removed 0 bases from V and 0 bases from J, with 15 bases in between. The CDR3 runs to 18 residues. The CDR3 DNA follows: TGTGCCACCAGCAGAGATCCCCGTCCGGGGCCCTCCTACAATGAGCAGTTCTTC. It yields the protein CATSRDPRPGPSYNEQFF.

The J gene is TRBJ2-5, the V gene TRBV11-2; D gene uncertain. CDR1 and CDR2 from the germline V gene are SGHAT and FQNNGV. V lost 5 bases to trimming and J lost 5 bases, with 6 bases between them. CDR3 length: 11 residues. CDR3 protein: CASSPRETQYF. The CDR3 nucleotides read TGTGCCAGCAGCCCCAGGGAGACCCAGTACTTC. Looking up the rest from reference TRBV11-2 and TRBJ2-5 gives the full variable domain: EAGVAQSPRYKIIEKRQSVAFWCNPISGHATLYWYQQILGQGPKLLIQFQNNGVVDDSQLPKDRFSAERLKGVDSTLKIQPAKLEDSAVYLCASSPRETQYFGPGTRLLVL.

The genes are TRBV5-1 and TRBJ1-5; D uncertain. Germline assignment: CDR1 SGHRS and CDR2 YFSETQ. This CDR3 comprises 13 residues. The V and J ends lost 0 bases and 7 bases respectively, with 8 bases between them. The CDR3 DNA is TGCGCCAGCAGCTTGGAGCGGAGCCAGCCCCAGCATTTT. Residues: CASSLERSQPQHF.

This clone was picked up one time. The rearrangement uses TRBV6-6 and TRBJ1-6, with 10 bases lining up with TRBD1. Trimming cost V 4 bases and J 7 bases; bases outside gene matches: 7. Looked up from germline, CDR1 is MNHNY and CDR2 is SVGAGI (reference sequence). CDR3 length equals 16 residues. CDR3 region: CASSFLPGQGNSPLHF. CDR3 nucleotide sequence: TGTGCCAGCAGTTTTCTTCCGGGACAGGGGAATTCACCCCTCCACTTT.

The rearrangement joins TRBV7-8 to TRBJ2-7; no clear D gene. The CDR3 length is 15 residues. Germline assignment: CDR1 SGHVS and CDR2 FQNEAQ. The V end lost 0 bases, the J end lost 4 bases, and 13 bases lay between the germline ends. The CDR3 DNA follows: TGTGCCAGCAGCTTAGCGCGAGTCGGTATATACGAGCAGTACTTC. The encoded protein is CASSLARVGIYEQYF.

The chain links TRBV15 to TRBJ1-5, with D uncertain. Trimming pared 4 bases from V and 9 bases from J, leaving 13 bases between. This CDR3 has 13 residues. CDR1 LNHNV and CDR2 YYDKDF come from the germline V gene (reference sequence). CDR3 nucleotide sequence: TGTGCCACCAGCATCCAGAACGGCCGGCCCCAGCATTTT. This codes for CATSIQNGRPQHF. The full variable domain, completed using reference TRBV15 and TRBJ1-5, is DAMVIQNPRYQVTQFGKPVTLSCSQTLNHNVMYWYQQKSSQAPKLLFHYYDKDFNNEADTPDNFQSRRPNTSFCFLDIRSPGLGDTAMYLCATSIQNGRPQHFGDGTRLSIL.

The chain links TRBV11-2 to TRBJ2-1; D gene uncertain. The length of the CDR3 is 14 residues. Germline V gene lookup returns CDR1 SGHAT and CDR2 FQNNGV. Trimming stripped 5 bases from V and 1 base from J, with 9 bases between. CDR3 in amino acids: CASSLVRSYNEQFF. In nucleotides, the CDR3 is TGTGCCAGCAGCCTCGTACGGTCCTACAATGAGCAGTTCTTC.

This clone was seen once. The chain joins TRBV7-2 to TRBJ2-5; 11 positions match TRBD2. The CDR3 spans 15 residues. Germline CDR1 and CDR2: SGHTA and FQGNSA. Trimming took 5 bases from V and 3 from J; bases not matched to a gene: 5. The chain's CDR3 is CASSAPGLAEETQYF. DNA for the CDR3: TGTGCCAGCAGCGCCCCGGGACTAGCGGAAGAGACCCAGTACTTC.

This clone was counted only a few times. The V call is TRBV19, the J call TRBJ1-2, with 7 bases aligning to TRBD1. CDR3 length: 15 residues. Germline loops: CDR1 LNHDA, CDR2 SQIVND (reference sequence). V lost 6 bases, J lost 0 bases, and 7 bases stayed unmatched. The CDR3, as DNA: TGTGCCAGTAGAATACGACAGGGCGCTAACTATGGCTACACCTTC. This encodes CASRIRQGANYGYTF. Looking up the rest from reference TRBV19 and TRBJ1-2 gives the full variable domain: DGGITQSPKYLFRKEGQNVTLSCEQNLNHDAMYWYRQDPGQGLRLIYYSQIVNDFQKGDIAEGYSVSREKKESFPLTVTSAQKNPTAFYLCASRIRQGANYGYTFGSGTRLTVV.

CDR3 DNA: TGTGCCAGCAGCTCCAATATATATTGGCAGCCTAATGAAAAACTGTTTTTT. Residues: CASSSNIYWQPNEKLFF. V usage is TRBV7-4 and J usage is TRBJ1-4, with D hard to call. The V and J ends lost 4 bases and 3 bases respectively, with 18 bases between them. The length of the CDR3 is 17 residues. Germline V gene sequence: CDR1 SGHVT, CDR2 SQSDAQ.

This clone occurred once. This chain joins TRBV5-4 and TRBJ2-1; 12 bases fit TRBD2. CDR1 is SGHNT, CDR2 YYREEE, per germline (reference sequence). Trimming removed 9 bases from V and 8 bases from J; junction bases left unmatched: 12. The CDR3 spans 15 residues. The CDR3 bases are TGTGCCACCCTGCTAGCGGGAGGGCGGTCCCATGAGCAGTTCTTC. Residues: CATLLAGGRSHEQFF.

The rearrangement links TRBV27 to TRBJ1-2; the D gene is possibly TRBD1 (5 bases). Trimming took 5 bases from V and 8 from J, leaving 24 bases between them. The CDR3 has 16 residues. Germline CDR1 is MNHEY and CDR2 is SMNVEV (reference sequence). The CDR3 DNA is TGTGCCAGCAGTCCCGACAGCGGGAGGATATGGGGGGGCTACACCTTC. It translates to CASSPDSGRIWGGYTF.

The J gene is TRBJ2-3, the V gene TRBV19; D possibly corresponds to TRBD2 (5 bases). The length of the CDR3 is 15 residues. The V gene lost 2 bases and the J gene lost 4 bases, with 13 bases spanning the gap. CDR1 and CDR2 from the germline V gene are LNHDA and SQIVND (reference sequence). In DNA, the CDR3 is TGTGCCAGTAGTATAAGCGGCCCTGAGGCAGATACGCAGTATTTT. It specifies CASSISGPEADTQYF.

The chain links TRBV7-9 to TRBJ1-2, with TRBD1 matching over 9 bases. The V segment lost 2 bases and the J segment 6 bases; nucleotides outside the gene matches: 7. Germline-derived CDR1 and CDR2 are SEHNR and FQNEAQ (reference sequence). The CDR3 is 15 amino acids. As DNA, the CDR3 is TGTGCCAGCAGCTTATATCGACAGGGGGTCAATGGCTACACCTTC. Translated: CASSLYRQGVNGYTF.

The J gene is TRBJ1-4, the V gene TRBV14, with D unclear. Trimming shortened V by 2 bases and J by 4 bases, and 8 bases separated the two germline ends. Germline CDR1 and CDR2: SGHDN and FVKESK. CDR3 size: 14 residues. In DNA, the CDR3 is TGTGCCAGCAGCCAAATAGCCTTTAATGAAAAACTGTTTTTT. Translated, it gives CASSQIAFNEKLFF.

The V and J genes are TRBV6-5 and TRBJ1-3; D is unclear. Germline V gives CDR1 MNHEY, CDR2 SVGAGI. Trimming shortened V by 6 bases and J by 4 bases, and 10 bases separated the two germline ends. CDR3 length equals 13 residues. As DNA, the CDR3 is TGTGCCAGCAGCAACATCGGAGGAAACACCATATATTTT. Amino acid sequence: CASSNIGGNTIYF.

The chain recombines TRBV30 with TRBJ2-5, with D perhaps given as TRBD1 or TRBD2 (5 bases each). CDR3 length: 14 amino acids. The germline gives CDR1 GTSNPN, CDR2 SVGIG (reference sequence). The DNA of the CDR3 is TGTGCATGGGGCCACGCAGGGAGTTGGGAGACCCAGTACTTC. Protein: CAWGHAGSWETQYF.